The clone carrying this TCR beta chain was seen repeatedly, ten times or more. Its antigen is still unknown. The data were taken from a study of T-cell reconstitution after alpha-beta-depleted transplantation in children. Notes on the study in general: Certain patients had high TCRbeta diversity at day 60, and it came from recipient T cells and thymic progenitors that survived. Fresh T-cell production supplied most of the T-cell counts and diversity seen one year after transplant.

Germline CDR1 and CDR2: SGHNT and YYREEE (reference sequence). This CDR3 is built from 13 residues. The germline V and J ends were trimmed by 3 bases and 6 bases, with 10 bases remaining between them. Unique molecular identifiers were incorporated during preparation of the TCRbeta library. TCRdb used MiXCR to reprocess the PCR reads, holding one entry per CDR3 protein. The sample has 200,000 to 300,000 distinct CDR3 sequences; about 23% are singletons. The chain has TRBV5-4 and TRBJ2-1; D gene uncertain. The sequences come from PBMCs, collected before TCRalphabeta/CD19-depleted stem cell transplant. This sequence originates from a girl aged 2-10 years with Fanconi anemia, due to receive a stem cell transplant. As DNA, the CDR3 is TGTGCCAGCAGCTCCTATAGTAGCAATGAGCAGTTCTTC. Encoded protein: CASSSYSSNEQFF. Supplemented by reference TRBV5-4 and TRBJ2-1, the full variable domain reads ETGVTQSPTHLIKTRGQQVTLRCSSQSGHNTVSWYQQALGQGPQFIFQYYREEENGRGNFPPRFSGLQFPNYSSELNVNALELDDSALYLCASSSYSSNEQFFGPGTRLTVL.